This TCR beta chain was recorded in a study of cytomegalovirus exposure and HLA in healthy donors (dated by TCRdb to about 2017). In the study overall: An earlier analysis of roughly 500 of the donors reported 276 Gb of sequence data and roughly 110 million unique TCR beta sequences from about 180 million T cells. An early release that covered approximately 600 HLA-typed donors contained about 300 gigabases of sequencing data and tens of millions of unique TCR sequences. Among the roughly 400 genotyped donors, more than 70% belonged to the genetic ancestry cluster associated with self-reported Caucasian donors. The aim of the study was to test whether cataloging public T cell receptors could identify signatures of past pathogen exposure. Using immunosequencing, the study profiled T cell repertoires from 666 subjects and related those repertoires to cytomegalovirus serostatus. A separate validation cohort of approximately 120 different subjects was used in addition to the roughly 640-subject first cohort. High-throughput TCR immunosequencing, statistical association of individual TCRs with disease status, and machine learning were combined to predict cytomegalovirus infection status. A later analysis re-analyzed previously published TCR beta repertoires from approximately 700 donors and added high-resolution HLA genotyping to study TCR occurrence patterns. Rather than drawing on any new phenotypic data, the later analysis identified candidate immune exposures from TCR beta sequences and the way those sequences occurred across donors. To decide whether each TCR beta V gene segment behaved as functional or pseudogenic, an earlier analysis of nearly 600 of the donors relied on high-throughput TCR beta sequencing. Alongside the repertoire data, information on donor age, sex, ethnicity and CMV serostatus was compiled. Genome-wide SNP genotypes for about three fifths of the roughly 700 donors were used in a later genetic analysis, which treated that subset as a discovery cohort. Every repertoire in the discovery cohort had been generated on one and the same sequencing platform. HLA typing included class I and class II loci at four-digit resolution. The number of donors typed differed by locus, with about 629-640 for A, B, C, DRB1 and DQB1, roughly 520 for DQA1, 606 for DPA1, and around 430 for DPB1. Because of strong linkage in the cohort, five DR-DQ haplotypes were treated as single units for association and clustering. Among around 400 genotyped donors of the cohort, an average of around 250,000 unique TCR beta nucleotide sequences was sequenced per donor, of which 15% to 20% were non-productive. Results the study describes overall, beyond this receptor: The presence/absence analyses assumed that sequencing depth was roughly uniform across donors, and that assumption may not be true. A later analysis found that most CMV-associated TCR beta chains appeared HLA-restricted, with HLA associations seemingly driven largely by CMV exposure. About 17 rarely observed V segments, including chromosome 9 orphons, were excluded from the earlier analysis of some 590 of the donors because counts were too low. V-gene and J-gene trimming of TCR beta chains was associated with a missense DCLRE1C variant in a later genetic analysis, and the association was replicated in an independent cohort. A further reported finding was that TCR beta sequences accurately predicted the HLA-A and HLA-B alleles for most subjects in the first cohort. According to a later genetic analysis, donors in an Asian-associated ancestry cluster had fewer N-insertions in productive TCRs than the approximately 690-donor mean. The 87-base-pair reads could not distinguish some IMGT-functional V segments, including TRBV6-2 and TRBV6-3, so those segments were excluded. This cohort had only TCR beta chains sequenced, and the lack of alpha or paired-chain data limited which features could be detected. According to a later analysis, parvovirus B19, influenza, CMV and Epstein-Barr virus appeared linked to several top co-occurrence clusters. When HLA alleles, especially DR and DQ, strongly co-occurred, attributing TCR associations to individual alleles was difficult. In vitro tests confirmed that a few of the cytomegalovirus-associated TCR beta chains recognize cytomegalovirus antigens. Compared with equally common non-associated chains, HLA-associated TCR beta chains in a later analysis were more clonally expanded and had lower generation probabilities. The only immune exposure information available for the cohort was CMV serostatus. The study listed approximately 160 TCR beta chains as associated with cytomegalovirus. The classifier was reported to diagnose cytomegalovirus status with high specificity and sensitivity in both the original and validation cohorts. Because some donors lacked HLA typing at each locus, the association tests relied only on the typed subset. A group of highly shared sequence variants was considered likely to be a technical artifact of the sequencing pipeline. It was suggested by the authors that the approach could potentially be generalized to other disease states and immunological phenotypes. At a false discovery rate of 0.05, a later analysis linked around 17,000 TCR beta sequences to specific HLA alleles. Broadly in line with IMGT annotations, most TCR beta V segments showed up in productive rearrangements about 90% or about 30% of the time in an earlier analysis of around 550 of the donors. Most TCR sequences were observed very rarely across donors, whereas some public TCRs were present in many individuals. Linkage disequilibrium might explain the correlated functional status among segregating V segments, but an unknown experimental factor could not be ruled out. According to a later analysis, TCR association rates differed among HLA loci, with DRB1 alleles showing the most associated TCRs and HLA-C alleles showing the fewest.

Library generation was performed with the immunoSEQ multiplex PCR assay. The multiplex PCR relied on a mix of 60 forward primers for TCR Vbeta segments and 13 reverse primers for TCR Jbeta segments. The CDR3 region of rearranged TCR beta genes was amplified from genomic DNA by a multiplex PCR assay. The amplified TCR beta libraries were sequenced on the Illumina HiSeq System as 87-base-pair reads. The authors' pipeline ran thus. A later analysis counted about 80 million unique TCR beta chains across the 550 to 750 repertoires, and some 11 million of these chains were shared by at least two donors. Raw reads were error-corrected and collapsed into unique sequences by a nearest-neighbor algorithm in which closely related sequences were merged to remove PCR and sequencing errors. V, D and J gene segments were assigned by aligning CDR3 sequences to IMGT reference sequences. For a sequence to be retained, a match of at least six nucleotides was required to both a V gene segment and a J gene segment. Rearrangements were classified as productive when the CDR3 lacked stop codons and remained in frame with V and J, and all other rearrangements were classified as non-productive. Following IMGT convention, CDR3 was defined as the stretch from the second conserved V-encoded cysteine to the conserved J-encoded phenylalanine. The earlier analysis of about 590 of the donors excluded sequences that lacked an unambiguous match to a single V gene segment. An earlier analysis of 587 of the donors classified V segments as functional when productive rearrangements were above 56.7% and as segregating when the standard deviation between donors was above 5%. To diagnose cytomegalovirus status from the catalog of TCR beta chain sequences, a statistical classification framework was built. In a later analysis, V and J genes were assigned by comparing TCR nucleotide sequences against IMGT/GENE-DB human TR gene sequences. Using the TCRdist pipeline, a later analysis assigned CDR3 sequences along with most-parsimonious VDJ recombination scenarios. In a later analysis, every TCR beta chain was defined by the combination of its CDR3 amino acid sequence and its V-gene family, and reads without a unique V-gene family were dropped. In a later analysis, fewer than 650 highly shared, low-generation-probability nucleotide sequences were removed to address suspected cross-contamination and a sequencing artifact. In a later analysis, a clonal expansion index was calculated for each public chain from normalized within-repertoire ranks of inferred template counts. Generation probabilities in a later analysis came from a VDJ recombination model fitted to out-of-frame rearrangements, and those results were checked against IGoR. In a later analysis, TCR-TCR, TCR-HLA and TCR-CMV co-occurrence was scored with hypergeometric tests, and a repertoire-size bias correction was applied to TCR pairs. False discovery rates were estimated in a later analysis by permuting HLA or CMV assignments 20 times. In a later analysis, co-occurring TCRs were grouped using DBSCAN, and TCRdist sequence similarity was added for clustering within HLA-allele-positive subsets. Repertoires with fewer than 30,000 or more than 120,000 public chains, plus five repertoires with anomalous nucleotide sharing, were excluded from co-occurrence clustering. TCRdb took over this immuneACCESS table, retaining in-frame rearrangements with V and J assigned. Such tables are incomplete; in checked studies, under half of the missing clones stem from an unresolved V gene, and the remainder is unexplained. The DNA gave D and trimming, while V, J and clone size come from that table. Counted in this sample were 90,000 to 150,000 clones; roughly 80% of them appeared once. 0.24% of the sample rests with the top ten.

At the junction V is shortened by 4 bases and J by 5 bases; bases outside the gene matches: 9. CDR1 and CDR2, looked up from the germline V gene (reference sequence), are SGHNT and YYREEE. The CDR3, from cysteine to phenylalanine, totals 17 residues. Just the 51-base CDR3 DNA is kept, in frame starting at base 1. To note about this clone: Its target antigen remains unknown. Base qualities are missing; no much larger clone stands one base away.

The cohort consisted of fewer than 700 healthy bone marrow donors. At the time of sampling, every cohort member was nominally healthy, though immune exposures that went unrecorded were likely present. The donor was CMV seronegative and was included in the group of 352 seronegative cohort members. A peripheral blood sample was collected from each donor, and TCR beta sequencing was performed on peripheral blood mononuclear cells. The Qiagen DNeasy Blood Extraction Kit was used to extract genomic DNA from the blood cell samples. The receptor was isolated from a man aged 50 or older in good health and CMV-seronegative. The rearranged segments are TRBV5-4 and TRBJ1-6; the junction holds 10 bases that match TRBD1. Sequencing was performed on PBMCs. The DNA sequence is TGTGCCAGCAGCGGGGGACAGGGGTTGGTGAATAATTCACCCCTCCACTTT. This translates into CASSGGQGLVNNSPLHF.